The 4 T cell receptor beta chains below all came from one sample that was sequenced in a study of blood T cell repertoires in COVID-19. Profiling relied on immunoSEQ multiplex PCR, and the TCRdb table lists in-frame clones only, not all of them. The table lists about 140,000 clones, approximately 88% of them singletons, with about 10% in the top ten. Sequencing input: peripheral blood. The source of these receptors is a man between 60 and 70 years old with active or convalescent COVID-19.

This chain uses TRBV20-1 with TRBJ2-7; 10 bases are a match to TRBD2. The CDR3 has 18 residues. Germline trimming cut 3 bases from V and 3 bases from J; bases unmatched to any gene: 17. The germline V gene has CDR1 DFQATT and CDR2 SNEGSKA (reference sequence). The CDR3 loop reads CSASSAGGSFFGSYEQYF. CDR3 DNA: TGCAGTGCTAGTTCAGCGGGAGGGTCCTTTTTCGGGAGCTACGAGCAGTACTTC.

This chain links TRBV11-3 with TRBJ2-2; 9 positions match TRBD1. The germline V gene has CDR1 SGHNT and CDR2 YENEEA. This CDR3 is 14 amino acids long. Trimming took 6 bases from V and 6 from J; bases not matched to a gene: 5. CDR3 nucleotides: TGTGCCAGCAGAGGACAGGGGAGGGCCGGGGAGCTGTTTTTT. As protein: CASRGQGRAGELFF.

The J gene is TRBJ2-2, the V gene TRBV6-5, with TRBD1 identical over 11 bases. This CDR3 region has 15 residues. V gave up 6 bases and J gave up 4 bases; unmatched junction bases: 4. The germline gives CDR1 MNHEY, CDR2 SVGAGI. The CDR3 sequence: CASRRTGGVTGELFF. CDR3 in DNA: TGTGCCAGCAGAAGGACAGGGGGCGTCACCGGGGAGCTGTTTTTT.

The chain carries TRBV5-1 and TRBJ2-2, with TRBD2 as a possible D gene (6 bases). Germline V CDR1 and CDR2: SGHRS, YFSETQ. CDR3 length: 18 amino acids. V lost 2 bases to trimming and J lost 1 base, with 18 bases between them. In nucleotides, the CDR3 is TGCGCCAGCAGCTTCCCCGTGTCCGGGACTCTGAACACCGGGGAGCTGTTTTTT. The encoded protein is CASSFPVSGTLNTGELFF.